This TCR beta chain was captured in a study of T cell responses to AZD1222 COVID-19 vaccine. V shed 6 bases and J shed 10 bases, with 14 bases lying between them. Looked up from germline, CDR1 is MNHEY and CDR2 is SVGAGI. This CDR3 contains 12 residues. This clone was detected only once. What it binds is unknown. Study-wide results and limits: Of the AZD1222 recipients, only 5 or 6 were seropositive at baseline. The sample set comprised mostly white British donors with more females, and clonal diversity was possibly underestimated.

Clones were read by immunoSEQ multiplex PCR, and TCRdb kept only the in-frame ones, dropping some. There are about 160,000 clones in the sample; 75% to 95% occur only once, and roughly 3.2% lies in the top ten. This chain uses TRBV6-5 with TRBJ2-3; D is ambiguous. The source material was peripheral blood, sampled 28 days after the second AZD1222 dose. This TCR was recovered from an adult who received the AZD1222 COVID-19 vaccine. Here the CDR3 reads CASSTPDDAQYF. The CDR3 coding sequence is TGTGCCAGCAGCACGCCTGATGATGCGCAGTATTTT.